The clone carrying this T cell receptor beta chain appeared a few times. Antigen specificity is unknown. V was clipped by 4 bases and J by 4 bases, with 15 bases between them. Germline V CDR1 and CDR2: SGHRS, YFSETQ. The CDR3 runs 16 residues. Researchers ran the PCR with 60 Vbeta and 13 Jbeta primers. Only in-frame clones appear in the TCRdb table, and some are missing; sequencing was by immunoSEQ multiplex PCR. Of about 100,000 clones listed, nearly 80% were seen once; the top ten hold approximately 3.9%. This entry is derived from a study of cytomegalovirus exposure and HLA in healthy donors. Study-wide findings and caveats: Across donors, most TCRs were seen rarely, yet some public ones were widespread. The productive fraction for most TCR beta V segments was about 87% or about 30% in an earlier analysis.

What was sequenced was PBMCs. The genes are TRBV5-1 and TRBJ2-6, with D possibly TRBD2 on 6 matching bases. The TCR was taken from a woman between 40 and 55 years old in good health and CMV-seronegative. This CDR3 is CASSLGGKPGANVLTF. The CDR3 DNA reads TGCGCCAGCAGCCTGGGCGGGAAACCCGGGGCCAACGTCCTGACTTTC.